This T cell receptor (beta chain) stems from a study of blood T cell repertoires in COVID-19. Background on the study: Acute-phase and convalescent COVID-19 samples originated in the United States, Italy and Spain. Sample material is recorded as cDNA or gDNA derived from T cells, B-cell-depleted T cells, or PBMCs.

Per germline, CDR1 SGHRS and CDR2 YFSETQ. Between the trimmed V and J ends, which lost 3 bases and 1 base, there was a span of 10 bases. The CDR3 spans 14 residues. This clone was observed a few times. As originally analysed: Estimation of nucleated cell counts was performed using reference gene primer amplification. Produced via immunoSEQ multiplex PCR; TCRdb's table is partial and in-frame only. The V and J calls and clone size were taken over from that table, and D and trimming were inferred from the DNA. The repertoire consists of 380,000 or so clones, with 81% occurring once and the leading ten covering under 1.2%.

The chain combines TRBV5-1 with TRBJ1-1, with D tentatively TRBD1 (6 bases). Sequencing was performed on peripheral blood. The TCR originated in a human donor with acute or convalescent COVID-19. The donor label of this sample is uncertain. CDR3: CASSSGQPNTEAFF. The CDR3 DNA sequence: TGCGCCAGCAGCTCGGGACAACCGAACACTGAAGCTTTCTTT.